The 29 T cell receptor beta chains reported below all come from one sample, sequenced in a study of human T cells and chemical hapten exposure. TCRdb called the RACE reads again in MiXCR, with one record for every CDR3 protein. Counted here are approximately 91,000 distinct CDR3 sequences, approximately 10% occurring once; the ten biggest clones make up more than 1.5%. Time point denoted: patch test 2, 6 weeks after DPC sensitization. Treatment specified: therapeutic diphenylcyclopropenone sensitization with weekly scalp DPC. The material was whole blood, obtained in connection with sensitization to the hapten diphenylcyclopropenone (DPC). These receptors came from a man younger than 35 with alopecia areata. Some clones in this sample may be carry-over from other donors' samples.

The CDR3 region has the DNA TGTGCCAGCAGCCCCGGGACTTATGAGCAGTTCTTC. It specifies CASSPGTYEQFF. The genes are TRBV12-3 or TRBV12-4 and TRBJ2-1, with D perhaps matching TRBD2 (6 bases). V was shortened by 6 bases and J by 8 bases, with 11 bases between the two germline ends. CDR3 length: 12 residues.

This clonotype showed up many times. CDR3 sequence reads: CAIDRGIYGYTF. CDR3 sequence (DNA): TGTGCCATTGACAGGGGGATCTATGGCTACACCTTC. The chain links TRBV6-1 to TRBJ1-2; 9 bases match TRBD1. V shed 10 bases, J shed 4 bases, and the junction held 4 bases outside the gene matches. Germline CDR1 and CDR2: MNHNS and SASEGT. The CDR3 runs to 12 residues.

This clonotype was counted a few times. The V gene is TRBV7-2, the J gene TRBJ1-1; D unresolved. The CDR3 has 14 amino acids. The V end was cut by 4 bases, the J end by 6 bases, with 15 bases between. CDR1 is SGHTA and CDR2 is FQGNSA in the germline V gene. The CDR3 nucleotides read TGTGCCAGCAGCTCCGGACGGCCGAGGTCTGAAGCTTTCTTT. Amino acid sequence: CASSSGRPRSEAFF.

The chain joins TRBV5-1 to TRBJ1-5, with a weak D call TRBD1 (6 bases). The CDR3 is made up of 17 amino acids. The V end was cut by 4 bases, the J end by 2 bases, with 19 bases between. The germline V gene encodes CDR1 SGHRS and CDR2 YFSETQ. The chain's CDR3 is CASSLGDTYWGNQPQHF. CDR3 DNA: TGCGCCAGCAGCCTAGGGGACACCTACTGGGGCAATCAGCCCCAGCATTTT.

V is TRBV12-3 or TRBV12-4 and J is TRBJ1-1, with D possibly matching TRBD1 (6 bases). This CDR3 spans 13 amino acids. V shed 8 bases and J shed 3 bases, with 13 bases lying between them. The CDR3 protein is CASQRGFYTEAFF. The CDR3 DNA reads TGTGCCAGCCAAAGGGGGTTTTACACTGAAGCTTTCTTT.

This clonotype was picked up a small number of times. The V call is TRBV27, the J call TRBJ2-7, with D maybe TRBD1 (6 bases). V was clipped by 0 bases and J by 5 bases, with 14 bases between them. This CDR3 comprises 15 residues. Germline CDR1 reads MNHEY; CDR2 reads SMNVEV (reference sequence). CDR3 DNA sequence: TGTGCCAGCAGTTTATCGGTTAACCACAGGGACGAGCAGTACGTC. Its translation is CASSLSVNHRDEQYV.

This clonotype came up many times. This chain joins TRBV3-1 and TRBJ2-3, with 10 bases matching TRBD1. CDR1 is LGHDT, CDR2 YNNKEL, per germline (reference sequence). The CDR3 totals 14 residues. The ends lost 6 bases at V and 4 bases at J; junction bases unmatched: 4. The CDR3: CASRTGGWSDTQYF. In nucleotides, the CDR3 is TGTGCCAGCAGGACAGGGGGCTGGTCAGATACGCAGTATTTT.

This chain links TRBV27 with TRBJ2-3; D remains ambiguous. This CDR3 region has 16 residues. The V gene lost 6 bases and the J gene lost 4 bases, with 20 bases spanning the gap. The V gene's germline CDR1 is MNHEY and CDR2 SMNVEV (reference sequence). This CDR3 is CASSPNSGIGPDTQYF. CDR3 nucleotide sequence: TGTGCCAGCAGCCCCAACTCGGGTATAGGGCCAGATACGCAGTATTTT.

This clonotype was seen repeatedly, ten times or more. This chain's CDR3 is CASRSPATYEQYF. The CDR3 DNA reads as TGTGCCAGCAGATCCCCGGCCACCTACGAGCAGTACTTC. This rearrangement joins TRBV28 to TRBJ2-7; D is unclear. Per germline, CDR1 MDHEN and CDR2 SYDVKM. V was pared by 6 bases and J by 2 bases, with 11 bases between. The CDR3 is 13 residues long.

This clonotype was picked up many times. V usage is TRBV4-2 and J usage is TRBJ2-2; D remains unclear. Germline values: CDR1 LGHNA, CDR2 YNFKEQ. The CDR3 is 14 residues long. V lost 1 base to trimming and J lost 4 bases, with 7 bases between them. The CDR3 nucleotides are TGTGCCAGCAGCCAAGTGGCCTCCACCGGGGAGCTGTTTTTT. As protein: CASSQVASTGELFF.

This clonotype was detected many times. The chain recombines TRBV20-1 with TRBJ1-1; no definite D call. The CDR3 is 14 amino acids. V was trimmed by 1 base and J by 3 bases, leaving 12 bases between them. In germline, CDR1 is DFQATT, CDR2 SNEGSKA (reference sequence). The CDR3 nucleotides are TGCAGTGCTAGAGGAGGTTCCGGGGACACTGAAGCTTTCTTT. Protein: CSARGGSGDTEAFF.

This chain links TRBV12-3 or TRBV12-4 with TRBJ2-1; D not resolved. Deletions cut 6 bases from V and 10 bases from J, with 13 bases between. CDR3 length equals 12 residues. The chain's CDR3 is CASSPTSPEQFF. For the CDR3, the DNA is TGTGCCAGCAGCCCGACTTCTCCCGAGCAGTTCTTC.

This clonotype turned up a few times. V is TRBV5-4 and J is TRBJ1-1; D might be TRBD1 (5 bases). Germline CDR1 SGHNT, CDR2 YYREEE (reference sequence). Trimming took off 2 bases at V and 2 bases at J, with 16 bases between the two ends. The CDR3 length is 16 residues. CDR3 nucleotide sequence: TGTGCCAGCAGCTTTTCTCTTCAAGGGGCAAACACTGAAGCTTTCTTT. The encoded protein is CASSFSLQGANTEAFF.

The chain employs TRBV7-2 and TRBJ2-1; 7 bases align to TRBD2. Germline trimming cut 5 bases from V and 2 bases from J; bases unmatched to any gene: 6. CDR1 is SGHTA and CDR2 is FQGNSA in the germline V gene. This CDR3 has 15 residues. The CDR3 reads CASSPGTTTYNEQFF. CDR3 bases: TGTGCCAGCAGCCCCGGGACTACTACCTACAATGAGCAGTTCTTC.

This clonotype turned up a few times. V is TRBV9 and J is TRBJ2-3; D is unclear. Trimming pared 0 bases from V and 13 bases from J, leaving 18 bases between. The CDR3 is made up of 14 amino acids. CDR1 is SGDLS, CDR2 YYNGEE, per germline. The DNA of the CDR3 is TGTGCCAGCAGCGTAGCAGGTGGATTCAGCAAGGAGTATTTT. It is translated as CASSVAGGFSKEYF.

This clonotype showed up just a few times. V usage is TRBV19 and J usage is TRBJ2-1, with D maybe TRBD2 (5 bases). The CDR3 runs to 14 residues. The V gene lost 3 bases and the J gene lost 4 bases, with 10 bases spanning the gap. CDR1 LNHDA and CDR2 SQIVND come from the germline V gene (reference sequence). The CDR3 is CASSISSGYNEQFF. CDR3 nucleotides: TGTGCCAGTAGTATTTCAAGCGGTTACAATGAGCAGTTCTTC.

This clonotype was seen only a few times. The chain couples TRBV29-1 to TRBJ1-2; D unclear. V was cut by 4 bases and J by 2 bases, with 5 bases left in between. This CDR3 has 11 amino acids. Germline V gene lookup returns CDR1 SQVTM and CDR2 ANQGSEA. CDR3 DNA: TGCAGCGTTGGCGGGAACTATGGCTACACCTTC. The encoded protein is CSVGGNYGYTF. Together with reference TRBV29-1 and TRBJ1-2, the CDR3 gives the full variable domain: SAVISQKPSRDICQRGTSLTIQCQVDSQVTMMFWYRQQPGQSLTLIATANQGSEATYESGFVIDKFPISRPNLTFSTLTVSNMSPEDSSIYLCSVGGNYGYTFGSGTRLTVV.

This clonotype appeared many times. The chain links TRBV6-6 to TRBJ1-5, with no clear D. The ends were cut back, 9 bases at V and 2 bases at J, with 14 bases in the middle. The germline CDR1 and CDR2 sequences are MNHNY and SVGAGI (reference sequence). CDR3 size: 14 residues. For the CDR3, the DNA is TGTGCCAGTTCTGACCGGAAGGGCAATCAGCCCCAGCATTTT. Residues: CASSDRKGNQPQHF.

This clonotype appeared a few times. The rearrangement joins TRBV12-3 or TRBV12-4 to TRBJ1-2, with no clear D. V was trimmed by 5 bases and J by 8 bases, leaving 12 bases between them. The CDR3 length is 12 residues. CDR3 bases: TGTGCCAGCAGTCAACGATCGAGGGGCTACACCTTC. This codes for CASSQRSRGYTF.

The rearrangement links TRBV5-1 to TRBJ1-6, with D possibly being TRBD1 (5 bases). The germline V gene encodes CDR1 SGHRS and CDR2 YFSETQ. The V and J ends lost 3 bases and 11 bases respectively, with 9 bases between them. The CDR3 loop spans 12 amino acids. CDR3 region: CASSWGTPPLHF. In nucleotides, the CDR3 is TGCGCCAGCAGCTGGGGGACTCCACCCCTCCACTTT.

V is TRBV18 and J is TRBJ1-1, with TRBD1 matching over 7 bases. CDR1 is KGHSH and CDR2 is LQKENI in the germline V gene. The ends lost 4 bases at V and 5 bases at J; junction bases unmatched: 7. The CDR3 has 14 amino acids. The chain's CDR3 is CASSHDRERTEAFF. The CDR3 DNA reads as TGTGCCAGCTCACATGACAGGGAGAGAACTGAAGCTTTCTTT.

This clonotype was found a few times. The CDR3 reads CASSVGLETQYF. The CDR3 DNA follows: TGTGCCAGCAGCGTCGGCCTAGAGACCCAGTACTTC. V and J are TRBV9 and TRBJ2-5; D ambiguous. Germline V gene data show CDR1 as SGDLS and CDR2 as YYNGEE. The CDR3 consists of 12 residues. Trimming stripped 2 bases from V and 4 bases from J, with 6 bases between.

The CDR3 protein is CASSPYSTGAISGNTIYF. The CDR3 DNA reads as TGCGCCAGCAGCCCTTATTCAACGGGGGCAATCTCTGGAAACACCATATATTTT. The chain joins TRBV4-3 to TRBJ1-3, with TRBD1 as a possible D gene (6 bases). Germline V lookup: CDR1 LGHNA, CDR2 YSLEER. The V end lost 4 bases, the J end lost 0 bases, and 19 bases lay between the germline ends. This CDR3 is built from 18 residues.

This clonotype was picked up a small number of times. The CDR3 here is CASSAGQRNQPQHF. For the CDR3, the DNA is TGTGCCAGCAGCGCGGGACAACGCAATCAGCCCCAGCATTTT. The rearrangement joins TRBV9 to TRBJ1-5; D possibly corresponds to TRBD1 (6 bases). CDR1 and CDR2 (germline): SGDLS, YYNGEE. V dropped 3 bases and J dropped 2 bases, with 9 bases sitting between them. This CDR3 region has 14 residues.

The genes are TRBV4-3 and TRBJ2-1, with TRBD1 matching 7 bases. Looked up from germline, CDR1 is LGHNA and CDR2 is YSLEER. The CDR3 sequence is 14 residues long. V gave up 3 bases and J gave up 8 bases; unmatched junction bases: 7. In DNA, the CDR3 is TGCGCCAGCAGCCACCTAACAGGGGTCCATGAGCAGTTCTTC. Translation: CASSHLTGVHEQFF.

In this sample, this clonotype turned up a few times. The chain links TRBV7-2 to TRBJ2-7; TRBD1 agrees at 7 bases. After removal of 2 bases from V and 6 bases from J, the junction contained 7 bases not matched to a gene. Germline values: CDR1 SGHTA, CDR2 FQGNSA. CDR3 length equals 14 residues. The CDR3 DNA reads as TGTGCCAGCAGCTTATCTAATAGGGGGCGCGAGCAGTACTTC. It specifies CASSLSNRGREQYF.

This chain joins TRBV4-2 and TRBJ2-7; tentatively, D is TRBD1 (5 bases). The V gene's germline CDR1 is LGHNA and CDR2 YNFKEQ. The CDR3 covers 15 residues. V was pared by 0 bases and J by 7 bases, with 16 bases between. The CDR3 loop is CASSQDTMRKGEQYF. CDR3 DNA: TGTGCCAGCAGCCAAGATACAATGCGGAAGGGGGAGCAGTACTTC.

This clonotype was counted only a few times. This chain connects TRBV18 to TRBJ2-7, with 8 bases identical to TRBD2. Losses at the gene ends were 4 bases for V and 4 bases for J; bases not matched to a gene: 9. The germline gives CDR1 KGHSH, CDR2 LQKENI. The CDR3 extends over 15 amino acids. The CDR3 reads CASSLVRGGPYEQYV. CDR3 coding DNA: TGTGCCAGCTCACTTGTCCGGGGGGGCCCTTACGAGCAGTACGTC.

The CDR3 DNA follows: TGTGCCAGCAGCCAAGATCGGAGGGTGAGGACTGAAGCTTTCTTT. Residues: CASSQDRRVRTEAFF. The V gene is TRBV3-1, the J gene TRBJ1-1, with D unresolved. The CDR3 sequence is 15 residues long. Trimming cost V 0 bases and J 5 bases, with 13 bases left between them. Germline V CDR1 and CDR2: LGHDT, YNNKEL (reference sequence).